This T cell receptor (beta chain) was sequenced during a study of CD8+ T cells in alopecia areata. Stated treatment: oral pan-JAK inhibitor, 5-10 mg twice daily. The authors extracted RNA and reverse transcribed it into cDNA as the sequencing template. Some clones are missing from TCRdb's copy, which holds only in-frame ones; the method was immunoSEQ multiplex PCR. The table includes hundreds of thousands of clones, under 70% detected once. The origin of this receptor is a human donor with alopecia areata. Sequenced here: CD4+ T cells sorted from blood, sampled at week 44, from a patient treated with tofacitinib.

For the CDR3, the DNA is TGTGCCAGCAGCTTAGTACGGGATTCCACCTACAATGAGCAGTTCTTC. Amino acid sequence: CASSLVRDSTYNEQFF. This chain uses TRBV11-2 with TRBJ2-1; possibly TRBD2 for D (5 bases). The V gene's germline CDR1 is SGHAT and CDR2 FQNNGV. Deletions cut 1 base from V and 2 bases from J, with 12 bases between. The CDR3 consists of 16 residues.